This TCR beta chain came from a study of blood T cell repertoires in COVID-19. Whole-study context: The United States, Italy and Spain were the sources of the acute and convalescent COVID-19 samples.

Self-reported history from a screening survey and questionnaire set each donor's cohort. This table comes from immunoSEQ multiplex PCR, and its TCRdb copy is limited to in-frame clones, with some not included. Among over 250,000 clones listed, 80% to 90% were seen once. Germline CDR1 SGHVS, CDR2 FQNEAQ. CDR3 length: 16 amino acids. V shed 5 bases and J shed 0 bases, with 13 bases lying between them. What was sequenced was PBMCs or T cells enriched from blood (not recorded which). This TCR was recovered from a woman between 18 and 29 years old who had recovered from COVID-19. This chain joins TRBV7-8 and TRBJ2-2; D gene uncertain. For the CDR3, the DNA is TGTGCCAGCAGCCTTTTGACTCGGTCGAACACCGGGGAGCTGTTTTTT. Translating gives CASSLLTRSNTGELFF.